The 8 T cell receptor beta chains given below trace back to one sample, sequenced in a study of cytomegalovirus exposure and HLA in healthy donors. PCR was performed using 60 Vbeta and 13 Jbeta primers. Measured with immunoSEQ multiplex PCR; TCRdb has only the in-frame clones, and not every one. Of some 150,000 clones listed, roughly 82% are singletons. Input material: PBMCs. These receptors came from a male donor in good health and CMV-seronegative.

The chain joins TRBV9 to TRBJ2-7, with TRBD1 as a possible D gene (6 bases). The CDR3 has 15 residues. Germline values: CDR1 SGDLS, CDR2 YYNGEE. Trimming stripped 0 bases from V and 3 bases from J, with 13 bases between. CDR3 protein: CASSVGQEVFYEQYF. The CDR3 coding sequence is TGTGCCAGCAGCGTAGGACAGGAAGTTTTCTACGAGCAGTACTTC. The variable domain in full, with the rest retrieved from reference TRBV9 and TRBJ2-7, is DSGVTQTPKHLITATGQRVTLRCSPRSGDLSVYWYQQSLDQGLQFLIQYYNGEERAKGNILERFSAQQFPDLHSELNLSSLELGDSALYFCASSVGQEVFYEQYFGPGTRLTVT.

This clone appeared a few times. This chain connects TRBV19 to TRBJ2-7, with TRBD1 matching 7 bases. The germline V gene has CDR1 LNHDA and CDR2 SQIVND (reference sequence). The CDR3 has 13 amino acids. With V trimmed by 3 bases and J by 5 bases, 4 bases remained unmatched. Here the CDR3 DNA reads TGTGCCAGTAGTATGGTCAGGGGGAACGAGCAGTACTTC. Translated: CASSMVRGNEQYF.

The gene calls are TRBV4-1 and TRBJ2-4, with 7 bases identical to TRBD2. Germline lookup yields CDR1 MGHRA and CDR2 YSYEKL. CDR3 length: 15 residues. Trimming removed 5 bases from V and 4 bases from J; junction bases left unmatched: 8. In DNA, the CDR3 is TGCGCCAGCAGCTGGAGGAGGCGGGGGAAAAACATTCAGTACTTC. This sequence encodes CASSWRRRGKNIQYF.

The chain joins TRBV14 to TRBJ2-1; 12 bases are a match to TRBD2. Germline assignment: CDR1 SGHDN and CDR2 FVKESK. This CDR3 comprises 15 residues. The junction had 5 bases not matched to a gene; V was cut back by 2 bases and J by 9 bases. Here the CDR3 reads CASSQIPSGRGEQFF. The CDR3 DNA sequence: TGTGCCAGCAGCCAAATCCCTAGCGGGAGGGGTGAGCAGTTCTTC.

The chain uses TRBV7-9 and TRBJ2-5; D gene unclear. This CDR3 spans 13 amino acids. Trimming stripped 5 bases from V and 5 bases from J, with 12 bases between. Germline CDR1 is SEHNR and CDR2 is FQNEAQ (reference sequence). In DNA, the CDR3 is TGTGCCAGCAGCCCCCCCCTCGGGGAGACCCAGTACTTC. This codes for CASSPPLGETQYF.

This chain joins TRBV29-1 and TRBJ1-1; 8 bases align to TRBD1. V lost 7 bases, J lost 1 base, and 2 bases stayed unmatched. This CDR3 is built from 12 residues. From germline, CDR1 is SQVTM and CDR2 ANQGSEA. CDR3 DNA sequence: TGCAGCGCCGGGACAGGGAACACTGAAGCTTTCTTT. It specifies CSAGTGNTEAFF.

The chain has TRBV15 and TRBJ2-3; no definite D call. The CDR3 length is 15 residues. Trimming stripped 0 bases from V and 2 bases from J, with 9 bases between. Germline CDR1 LNHNV, CDR2 YYDKDF (reference sequence). The CDR3 coding sequence is TGTGCCACCAGCAGAGATGCTAGGTCCACAGATACGCAGTATTTT. Its protein is CATSRDARSTDTQYF.

J is TRBJ2-5 and V is TRBV4-1; D may be TRBD2 (6 bases). The germline CDR1 and CDR2 sequences are MGHRA and YSYEKL. This CDR3 has 16 residues. V lost 0 bases and J 5 bases, leaving 16 bases between the germline ends. The CDR3 DNA follows: TGCGCCAGCAGCCAAGATCAGGCGGGGCCTGACGAGACCCAGTACTTC. Amino acids: CASSQDQAGPDETQYF.